One and the same sample provided the 27 T cell receptor beta chains below, sequenced in a study of OX40 agonist ivuxolimab in advanced cancers. Only in-frame clones appear in the TCRdb table, and some are missing; sequencing was by immunoSEQ multiplex PCR. The table includes about 69,000 clones, roughly nine tenths detected once. The sample here was CD4+ or CD8+ T cells sorted from blood, taken in a trial of the OX40 agonist ivuxolimab. The source of these receptors is an adult with an advanced solid tumor such as melanoma, head and neck, liver or kidney cancer.

The chain couples TRBV29-1 to TRBJ1-1; D is uncertain. This CDR3 region has 14 residues. The germline CDR1 and CDR2 sequences are SQVTM and ANQGSEA. Trimming removed 0 bases at V and 2 bases at J, with 10 bases between. The CDR3 coding sequence is TGCAGCGTTGAAGATCTGGCAGGAAACACTGAAGCTTTCTTT. This codes for CSVEDLAGNTEAFF.

This rearrangement joins TRBV10-3 to TRBJ1-3; a possible D gene is TRBD1 (6 bases). The germline V gene has CDR1 ENHRY and CDR2 SYGVKD. The CDR3 is 14 amino acids. The chain's CDR3 is CATNNGGQGDTIYF. CDR3 DNA: TGTGCTACCAACAACGGGGGGCAAGGGGACACCATATATTTT.

About this clone itself: A read error may produce the germline difference seen at one junction end. The DNA for the CDR3 is TGTGCCAGCAGCGCTGACAGGGGATCCTTCAATGAGCAGTTCTTC. Protein sequence: CASSADRGSFNEQFF. This chain links TRBV7-3 with TRBJ2-1; 8 bases align to TRBD1. There are 15 residues in the CDR3. Per the germline V gene, CDR1 is SGHTA and CDR2 is FQGTGA.

The rearrangement uses TRBV6-6 and TRBJ1-5; 8 bases line up with TRBD1. CDR3 length equals 14 residues. Trimming took 9 bases from V and 0 from J; bases not matched to a gene: 4. Germline assignment: CDR1 MNHNY and CDR2 SVGAGI (reference sequence). CDR3 in amino acids: CASNRGDSNQPQHF. The CDR3 nucleotides read TGTGCCAGTAACAGGGGGGATAGCAATCAGCCCCAGCATTTT.

This chain connects TRBV18 to TRBJ1-1, with a weak D call TRBD1 (6 bases). Germline loops: CDR1 KGHSH, CDR2 LQKENI. With 2 bases removed from V and 1 base from J, the gap between germline ends came to 14 bases. The CDR3 sequence is 16 residues long. Here the CDR3 DNA reads TGTGCCAGCTCACCAGCCAAGACGGGACAGAACACTGAAGCTTTCTTT. Protein: CASSPAKTGQNTEAFF. Looking up the rest from reference TRBV18 and TRBJ1-1 gives the full variable domain: NAGVMQNPRHLVRRRGQEARLRCSPMKGHSHVYWYRQLPEEGLKFMVYLQKENIIDESGMPKERFSAEFPKEGPSILRIQQVVRGDSAAYFCASSPAKTGQNTEAFFGQGTRLTVV.

The chain's CDR3 is CASSWTENQPQHF. The CDR3 DNA reads as TGTGCCAGCAGTTGGACAGAGAATCAGCCCCAGCATTTT. This chain uses TRBV7-9 with TRBJ1-5, with D possibly being TRBD1 (6 bases). The CDR3 length is 13 residues. The germline CDR1 and CDR2 sequences are SEHNR and FQNEAQ (reference sequence). The V end was cut by 6 bases, the J end by 4 bases, with 10 bases between.

V gene TRBV19 combines with J gene TRBJ1-2; no clear D. The CDR3 covers 16 residues. V lost 3 bases to trimming and J lost 4 bases, with 18 bases between them. Germline V gene sequence: CDR1 LNHDA, CDR2 SQIVND (reference sequence). The CDR3 protein is CASSMRVSDPSYGYTF. CDR3 nucleotides: TGTGCCAGTAGTATGCGAGTCTCGGATCCCTCCTATGGCTACACCTTC.

This sequence joins TRBV6-5 and TRBJ1-2, with D maybe TRBD1 (5 bases). This CDR3 is built from 15 residues. V was clipped by 2 bases and J by 8 bases, with 18 bases between them. Germline values: CDR1 MNHEY, CDR2 SVGAGI. The DNA of the CDR3 is TGTGCCAGCAGTTACCCCGGACGAATTTGGGACGGCTACACCTTC. Its translation: CASSYPGRIWDGYTF.

The rearrangement uses TRBV6-4 and TRBJ1-1, with 7 bases aligning to TRBD1. The CDR3 spans 14 residues. Germline loops: CDR1 MRHNA, CDR2 SNTAGT. The V segment lost 3 bases and the J segment 5 bases; nucleotides outside the gene matches: 6. DNA of the CDR3: TGTGCCAGCAGTGAGTCAGGGACAGTAACTGAAGCTTTCTTT. Amino acids: CASSESGTVTEAFF.

This chain connects TRBV18 to TRBJ2-1, with D possibly TRBD2 on 6 matching bases. Looked up from germline, CDR1 is KGHSH and CDR2 is LQKENI. Trimming shortened V by 3 bases and J by 0 bases, and 9 bases separated the two germline ends. The CDR3 loop spans 15 amino acids. The CDR3 protein is CASSPVAASYNEQFF. CDR3 in DNA: TGTGCCAGCTCACCGGTAGCGGCCTCCTACAATGAGCAGTTCTTC.

This sequence joins TRBV5-1 and TRBJ1-3; D unresolved. The CDR3 loop spans 16 amino acids. V lost 1 base to trimming and J lost 0 bases, with 11 bases between them. The germline CDR1 and CDR2 sequences are SGHRS and YFSETQ. CDR3 in amino acids: CASSLSDRISGNTIYF. The CDR3 coding sequence is TGCGCCAGCAGCTTGAGTGACCGGATCTCTGGAAACACCATATATTTT.

The chain has TRBV6-5 and TRBJ2-1; the D is unclear. The CDR3 spans 15 residues. Trimming removed 7 bases at V and 0 bases at J, with 13 bases between. CDR1 is MNHEY and CDR2 is SVGAGI in the germline V gene. The CDR3 is CASTLKPLSYNEQFF. CDR3 bases: TGTGCCAGCACCTTAAAACCCCTCTCCTACAATGAGCAGTTCTTC.

As for this clone: The same CDR3 is also encoded by other DNA sequences in this sample. This chain joins TRBV2 and TRBJ2-5; D unresolved. Germline CDR1 is SNHLY and CDR2 is FYNNEI. This CDR3 contains 12 residues. V was pared by 0 bases and J by 5 bases, with 4 bases between. The DNA of the CDR3 is TGTGCCAGCAGTGAAGCTGGGGAGACCCAGTACTTC. Its protein product is CASSEAGETQYF.

The V and J genes are TRBV9 and TRBJ2-3; a possible D gene is TRBD2 (6 bases). This CDR3 region has 16 residues. Per germline, CDR1 SGDLS and CDR2 YYNGEE. V was shortened by 1 base and J by 0 bases, with 12 bases between the two germline ends. The CDR3 DNA reads TGTGCCAGCAGCGTATTGGCTAGCGCTAGCACAGATACGCAGTATTTT. Amino acids: CASSVLASASTDTQYF. Drawing the rest from reference TRBV9 and TRBJ2-3, the complete variable domain is DSGVTQTPKHLITATGQRVTLRCSPRSGDLSVYWYQQSLDQGLQFLIQYYNGEERAKGNILERFSAQQFPDLHSELNLSSLELGDSALYFCASSVLASASTDTQYFGPGTRLTVL.

In its sample, this clone was seen once. The rearrangement links TRBV10-1 to TRBJ2-7; tentative D call: TRBD2 (6 bases). The CDR3 sequence is 14 residues long. Germline-derived CDR1 and CDR2 are WNHNN and SYGVQD (reference sequence). V was cut by 11 bases and J by 5 bases, with 22 bases left in between. The CDR3 spells CAYPRLAGTNEQYF. Here the CDR3 DNA reads TGCGCCTACCCTCGGCTCGCGGGAACTAACGAGCAGTACTTC.

The chain links TRBV7-2 to TRBJ2-1, with D perhaps assigned TRBD1 or TRBD2 (5 bases each). The CDR3 runs to 14 residues. Germline loops: CDR1 SGHTA, CDR2 FQGNSA. Trimming shortened V by 5 bases and J by 4 bases, and 12 bases separated the two germline ends. This CDR3 is CASSIGTTYNEQFF. The DNA of the CDR3 is TGTGCCAGCAGCATCGGGACGACTTACAATGAGCAGTTCTTC.

This chain joins TRBV19 and TRBJ2-5; 10 bases agree with TRBD1. Germline lookup yields CDR1 LNHDA and CDR2 SQIVND (reference sequence). The trim removed 6 bases at V and 5 bases at J, leaving 6 bases unmatched. The CDR3 is 14 residues long. CDR3 nucleotide sequence: TGTGCCAGTAGATTCGGACAGGGGGTTGAGACCCAGTACTTC. Encoded protein: CASRFGQGVETQYF. Full variable domain (outside the CDR3, taken from reference TRBV19 and TRBJ2-5): DGGITQSPKYLFRKEGQNVTLSCEQNLNHDAMYWYRQDPGQGLRLIYYSQIVNDFQKGDIAEGYSVSREKKESFPLTVTSAQKNPTAFYLCASRFGQGVETQYFGPGTRLLVL.

This sequence joins TRBV18 and TRBJ2-2; D uncertain. This CDR3 contains 14 residues. Germline V lookup: CDR1 KGHSH, CDR2 LQKENI. Trimming left V 3 bases short and J 4 bases short, with 9 bases between. The CDR3 is CASSPLEATGELFF. Here the CDR3 DNA reads TGTGCCAGCTCACCGCTAGAGGCCACCGGGGAGCTGTTTTTT.

CDR3 sequence: CAISKTGGGSPLHF. CDR3 sequence (DNA): TGTGCCATCAGCAAGACAGGGGGTGGTTCACCCCTCCACTTT. The chain carries TRBV10-3 and TRBJ1-6; TRBD1 matches at 9 bases. The J segment lost 9 bases and the V segment lost 6 bases, leaving 6 bases of the junction unmatched. Germline-derived CDR1 and CDR2 are ENHRY and SYGVKD. CDR3 length: 14 residues.

This chain uses TRBV19 with TRBJ2-7; 7 bases align to TRBD2. Losses at the gene ends were 6 bases for V and 3 bases for J; bases not matched to a gene: 11. This CDR3 is built from 15 residues. The germline V gene encodes CDR1 LNHDA and CDR2 SQIVND (reference sequence). The chain's CDR3 is CASSNSGYSNYEQYF. CDR3 DNA: TGTGCCAGTAGCAATAGCGGGTATTCGAACTACGAGCAGTACTTC.

The rearrangement uses TRBV6-6 and TRBJ1-3; 8 bases align to TRBD1. CDR1 and CDR2 (germline): MNHNY, SVGAGI (reference sequence). CDR3 size: 14 residues. V gave up 6 bases and J gave up 4 bases; unmatched junction bases: 5. The CDR3 nucleotides read TGTGCCAGCAGGCAGGGGGCAGTCGGAAACACCATATATTTT. This sequence encodes CASRQGAVGNTIYF.

V is TRBV12-5 and J is TRBJ1-2; 9 nucleotides align to TRBD1. This CDR3 region has 18 residues. Germline V gene lookup returns CDR1 LGHNT and CDR2 FRNRAP. V lost 1 base and J lost 2; bases outside the gene matches: 11. CDR3 amino acids: CASGLALGQGVRNYGYTF. CDR3 DNA sequence: TGTGCTAGTGGTTTGGCATTGGGACAGGGAGTTCGAAACTATGGCTACACCTTC.

This chain links TRBV4-1 with TRBJ1-5; no clear D gene. Trimming stripped 1 base from V and 1 base from J, with 8 bases between. CDR1 MGHRA and CDR2 YSYEKL come from the germline V gene. This CDR3 spans 15 amino acids. The CDR3 spells CASSQAEQSNQPQHF. CDR3 sequence (DNA): TGCGCCAGCAGCCAAGCGGAGCAGAGCAATCAGCCCCAGCATTTT.

This clone was recorded only once. The genes are TRBV5-1 and TRBJ2-3; 7 bases are shared with TRBD2. There are 15 residues in the CDR3. V gave up 0 bases and J gave up 6 bases; unmatched junction bases: 7. From germline, CDR1 is SGHRS and CDR2 YFSETQ. The CDR3 is CASSLEGTTWDTQYF. The CDR3 DNA sequence: TGCGCCAGCAGCTTGGAGGGGACTACGTGGGATACGCAGTATTTT.

The J gene is TRBJ1-2, the V gene TRBV18, with D uncertain. The CDR3 loop spans 13 amino acids. Germline V gene data show CDR1 as KGHSH and CDR2 as LQKENI. V was shortened by 1 base and J by 5 bases, with 8 bases between the two germline ends. The CDR3 region is CASSPLRLYGYTF. For the CDR3, the DNA is TGTGCCAGCTCACCACTGAGGCTTTATGGCTACACCTTC.

The V call is TRBV5-1, the J call TRBJ1-3; the match to TRBD1 covers 10 bases. V trimming: 5 bases; J trimming: 2 bases; junction bases outside the gene matches: 4. Germline CDR1 and CDR2: SGHRS and YFSETQ. This CDR3 region has 15 residues. In DNA form, the CDR3 reads TGCGCCAGCAGGGGACAGGGGTTGGCTGGAAACACCATATATTTT. The encoded protein is CASRGQGLAGNTIYF.

The rearrangement joins TRBV7-3 to TRBJ2-1; tentatively, D is TRBD2 (5 bases). The germline V and J ends were trimmed by 6 bases and 5 bases, with 8 bases remaining between them. CDR3 length equals 12 residues. The germline V gene encodes CDR1 SGHTA and CDR2 FQGTGA. CDR3 sequence: CASRDSNNEQFF. DNA for the CDR3: TGTGCCAGCAGGGACTCTAACAATGAGCAGTTCTTC.